A selection of T cell receptor beta chains follows, all from one sample in a study of T cells expressing NK-cell markers. TCRdb reanalyzed the 5' RACE reads and collapses them to one entry per CDR3 protein, without DNA. This sample's clone table lists 550,000 or so distinct CDR3 sequences. Sequencing used blood T cells: a sorted CD56 or NKG2C T cell subset, CD4+ or CD8+ T cells, or bulk PBMC T cells (not recorded which). These receptors all come from a man aged 18 to 35 in good health. Each CDR3 is given with its conserved first and last residue. Each record gives: J gene, V gene, CDR3 protein.

J: TRBJ2-5
V: TRBV20-1
CDR3: CSPNPGGETQYF

J: TRBJ2-3
V: TRBV20-1
CDR3: CSARASAGDDTQYF

J: TRBJ1-1
V: TRBV19
CDR3: CASGQVRTEAFF

J: TRBJ1-1
V: TRBV12-3/TRBV12-4
CDR3: CASGAEWAEAFF

J: TRBJ2-7
V: TRBV18
CDR3: CASSPPTGSLYEQYF

J: TRBJ2-7
V: TRBV18
CDR3: CASSPGTVSLEQYF

J: TRBJ2-1
V: TRBV27
CDR3: CASSLLAGGVDEQFF

J: TRBJ2-1
V: TRBV20-1
CDR3: CSARDLRTSGIDNEQFF

J: TRBJ2-3
V: TRBV29-1
CDR3: CSVNSGRGDTQYF

J: TRBJ2-3
V: TRBV7-9
CDR3: CASMGGRSETDTQYF

J: TRBJ2-6
V: TRBV27
CDR3: CASSRPRDNSGANVLTF

J: TRBJ2-1
V: TRBV12-3/TRBV12-4
CDR3: CASTLTGQSTTPVYNEQFF

J: TRBJ2-3
V: TRBV12-3/TRBV12-4
CDR3: CASSLTSGAGTDTQYF

J: TRBJ2-7
V: TRBV6-5
CDR3: CASSSRIAGTGVGEQYF

J: TRBJ1-5
V: TRBV12-3/TRBV12-4
CDR3: CASSFTGPPSPQHF

J: TRBJ2-4
V: TRBV5-1
CDR3: CASSFTGTDTEYF

J: TRBJ2-7
V: TRBV30
CDR3: CAWTGVRRNEQYF

J: TRBJ2-3
V: TRBV12-3/TRBV12-4
CDR3: CASSEGLKSTDTQYF

J: TRBJ2-7
V: TRBV6-1
CDR3: CASSGKPAPSEQYF

J: TRBJ2-1
V: TRBV24-1
CDR3: CATSGESQYNEQFF

J: TRBJ2-3
V: TRBV12-3/TRBV12-4
CDR3: CASSGRVSGLVTDTQYF

J: TRBJ2-3
V: TRBV24-1
CDR3: CATSDLGRVGDTQYF

J: TRBJ2-2
V: TRBV19
CDR3: CASSIAVQGTGELFF

J: TRBJ2-5
V: TRBV12-5
CDR3: CASGFADTPASETQYF

J: TRBJ2-3
V: TRBV6-1
CDR3: CASSGGQTLIDTQYF

J: TRBJ2-7
V: TRBV6-2/TRBV6-3
CDR3: CASSYGTSGSSEQYF

J: TRBJ1-3
V: TRBV9
CDR3: CASSGTEGPSGNTIYF

J: TRBJ2-5
V: TRBV30
CDR3: CAWAKDRGRETQYF

J: TRBJ2-2
V: TRBV29-1
CDR3: CSAGAPGLATGELFF

J: TRBJ1-1
V: TRBV12-3/TRBV12-4
CDR3: CASSLAAAKNTEAFF

J: TRBJ2-2
V: TRBV18
CDR3: CASSPLLQGANTGELFF

J: TRBJ1-5
V: TRBV10-3
CDR3: CAISDLGGGVQPQHF

J: TRBJ2-5
V: TRBV7-9
CDR3: CASSLTTAGETQYF

J: TRBJ2-1
V: TRBV6-5
CDR3: CASRDSGDEQFF

J: TRBJ2-7
V: TRBV20-1
CDR3: CSASVSEVSEQYF

J: TRBJ2-1
V: TRBV4-3
CDR3: CASSHETGWSSYNEQFF

J: TRBJ2-1
V: TRBV20-1
CDR3: CSVVSGVWGVYYNEQFF

J: TRBJ2-5
V: TRBV3-1
CDR3: CASSQDGGRQETQYF

J: TRBJ2-7
V: TRBV5-6
CDR3: CASSLAGTGDEQYF

J: TRBJ2-2
V: TRBV6-5
CDR3: CASSYAAQGVVLFF

J: TRBJ2-2
V: TRBV27
CDR3: CASSQAGSGGELFF

J: TRBJ2-1
V: TRBV5-1
CDR3: CASRLRNEQFF

J: TRBJ2-5
V: TRBV20-1
CDR3: CSAHRDEETQYF

J: TRBJ2-5
V: TRBV11-2
CDR3: CASSPRGGGAGETQYF

J: TRBJ1-3
V: TRBV29-1
CDR3: CSVVSWSVKGSGNTIYF

J: TRBJ1-5
V: TRBV29-1
CDR3: CAGGEGGNQPQHF

J: TRBJ2-3
V: TRBV27
CDR3: CASSSVWTSGMADTQYF

J: TRBJ1-4
V: TRBV7-9
CDR3: CASSRAPSANEKLFF